The next 22 T cell receptor beta chains were all read from a single sample in a study of T cell repertoires in cytomegalovirus infection. Their specific antigens are unknown. TCRdb independently ran MiXCR on the reads; one entry per CDR3 protein. The data contain 900,000 to 950,000 distinct CDR3 sequences, approximately 31% of them seen just once; the ten biggest clones take up roughly 12%. Sequenced here: cultured CD8+ T cells from PBMCs, sampled from culture after CMV antigen stimulation. The origin of the receptors is a human donor in good health (CMV status not recorded). Some clones in this sample may be carry-over from other donors' samples.

The chain joins TRBV7-1 to TRBJ2-2; TRBD1 or TRBD2 may be the D gene (6 bases each). TRBV7-1 is sorted into the ORF group, with uncertain function. CDR3 length: 16 residues. V dropped 5 bases and J dropped 1 base, with 14 bases sitting between them. As DNA, the CDR3 is TGTGCCAGCAGCCCGACGGAGGGGGGGAACACCGGGGAGCTGTTTTTT. It encodes CASSPTEGGNTGELFF.

The sample holds many counts of this clonotype. This sequence joins TRBV28 and TRBJ2-1; D is perhaps TRBD1 or TRBD2 (5 bases each). This CDR3 is built from 12 residues. From germline, CDR1 is MDHEN and CDR2 SYDVKM. Between the trimmed V and J ends, which lost 10 bases and 10 bases, there was a span of 17 bases. The CDR3 bases are TGTGCCACGACCCGGGACCGAGGGGAGCAGTTCTTC. Translating gives CATTRDRGEQFF.

The CDR3: CATLAGRGYTF. In DNA, the CDR3 is TGTGCCACCCTGGCGGGACGGGGCTACACCTTC. The chain uses TRBV7-4 and TRBJ1-2; perhaps TRBD1 as D (5 bases). The CDR3 is 11 residues long. Trimming removed 10 bases at V and 8 bases at J, with 14 bases between. Germline CDR1 SGHVT, CDR2 SQSDAQ.

This clonotype was seen ten or more times. This CDR3 is CASSLGRGNSLNEQFF. For the CDR3, the DNA is TGTGCCAGCAGCTTAGGGCGGGGGAATTCCCTCAATGAGCAGTTCTTC. V and J are TRBV7-9 and TRBJ2-1; TRBD2 matches at 7 bases. Trimming at V came to 1 base and at J to 6 bases, leaving 9 bases not matched to a gene. Looked up from germline, CDR1 is SEHNR and CDR2 is FQNEAQ (reference sequence). The CDR3 totals 16 residues.

The table lists this clonotype with many counts. V and J are TRBV7-2 and TRBJ1-2; D may be TRBD1 (6 bases). The CDR3 extends over 15 amino acids. CDR1 is SGHTA and CDR2 is FQGNSA in the germline V gene. The V end was cut by 2 bases, the J end by 1 base, with 11 bases between. DNA for the CDR3: TGTGCCAGCAGCTTAAGGGACACCTTTAACTATGGCTACACCTTC. This sequence encodes CASSLRDTFNYGYTF.

CDR3 protein: CASTPIPGQGKVGELFF. The CDR3 DNA reads TGTGCCAGTACCCCTATCCCGGGACAGGGGAAGGTCGGGGAGCTGTTTTTT. The rearrangement links TRBV19 to TRBJ2-2; 10 nucleotides align to TRBD1. Germline CDR1 is LNHDA and CDR2 is SQIVND (reference sequence). Losses at the gene ends were 7 bases for V and 7 bases for J; bases not matched to a gene: 15. CDR3 length equals 17 residues.

This clonotype was counted only a few times. This sequence joins TRBV12-3 or TRBV12-4 and TRBJ2-1, with D uncertain. This CDR3 region has 12 residues. Trimming shortened V by 5 bases and J by 8 bases, and 10 bases separated the two germline ends. Here the CDR3 DNA reads TGTGCCAGCAGTGAGGATCGCTATGAGCAGTTCTTC. Its translation is CASSEDRYEQFF.

This clonotype was seen a handful of times. The chain carries TRBV7-6 and TRBJ2-2; 7 bases match TRBD1. This CDR3 has 16 residues. Germline V lookup: CDR1 SGHVS, CDR2 FNYEAQ. J gave up 3 bases and V 5 bases, and 9 bases lay outside the gene matches. In DNA, the CDR3 is TGTGCCAGCAGCACGTCCGCCGGGACAGACACCGGGGAGCTGTTTTTT. Its translation is CASSTSAGTDTGELFF.

The V call is TRBV20-1, the J call TRBJ1-3; 7 bases map to TRBD1. This CDR3 contains 15 residues. The ends lost 4 bases at V and 0 bases at J; junction bases unmatched: 6. Per germline, CDR1 DFQATT and CDR2 SNEGSKA (reference sequence). CDR3 in amino acids: CSAILQGSSGNTIYF. In nucleotides, the CDR3 is TGCAGTGCTATCCTACAGGGGAGCTCTGGAAACACCATATATTTT.

This clonotype was found many times. The CDR3 DNA sequence: TGTGCCAGCAGCATCGACAGGAACAATCAGCCCCAGCATTTT. This sequence encodes CASSIDRNNQPQHF. The chain employs TRBV28 and TRBJ1-5; D might be TRBD1 (6 bases). Looked up from germline, CDR1 is MDHEN and CDR2 is SYDVKM. Deletions cut 6 bases from V and 3 bases from J, with 12 bases between. The length of the CDR3 is 14 residues.

V is TRBV7-4 and J is TRBJ2-7; 10 bases are a match to TRBD1. The ends lost 0 bases at V and 6 bases at J; junction bases unmatched: 8. The CDR3 loop spans 16 amino acids. Looked up from germline, CDR1 is SGHVT and CDR2 is SQSDAQ. As DNA, the CDR3 is TGTGCCAGCAGCTTAGCGTTCAGGGACAGGGGCTGCGAGCAGTACTTC. It is translated as CASSLAFRDRGCEQYF. The complete variable domain, with remaining parts taken from reference TRBV7-4 and TRBJ2-7, reads GAGVSQSPRYKVAKRGRDVALRCDSISGHVTLYWYRQTLGQGSEVLTYSQSDAQRDKSGRPSGRFSAERPERSVSTLKIQRTEQGDSAVYLCASSLAFRDRGCEQYFGPGTRLTVT.

The rearrangement links TRBV12-5 to TRBJ1-2; D is unclear. The CDR3 is made up of 14 amino acids. V lost 3 bases and J lost 6, with 14 bases in between. Germline lookup yields CDR1 LGHNT and CDR2 FRNRAP. The CDR3: CASGLDDEGHGYTF. The CDR3 DNA sequence: TGTGCTAGTGGTTTAGACGACGAGGGCCATGGCTACACCTTC. The full variable domain, completed using reference TRBV12-5 and TRBJ1-2, is DARVTQTPRHKVTEMGQEVTMRCQPILGHNTVFWYRQTMMQGLELLAYFRNRAPLDDSGMPKDRFSAEMPDATLATLKIQPSEPRDSAVYFCASGLDDEGHGYTFGSGTRLTVV.

Ten or more counts support this clonotype. This sequence joins TRBV12-3 or TRBV12-4 and TRBJ1-6; D is undetermined. V dropped 6 bases and J dropped 0 bases, with 12 bases sitting between them. The CDR3 length is 16 residues. In DNA form, the CDR3 reads TGTGCCAGCAGCGTGGACTGGAGCTCCTATAATTCACCCCTCCACTTT. It codes for CASSVDWSSYNSPLHF.

This clonotype appeared a few times. The chain recombines TRBV19 with TRBJ1-3; no firm D call. Germline loops: CDR1 LNHDA, CDR2 SQIVND (reference sequence). This CDR3 region has 15 residues. Trimming cost V 3 bases and J 1 base, with 10 bases left between them. CDR3 in amino acids: CASSILPYSGNTIYF. The CDR3 DNA reads as TGTGCCAGTAGTATTCTCCCCTATTCTGGAAACACCATATATTTT.

V and J are TRBV6-5 and TRBJ1-2, with 7 positions matching TRBD1. Germline-derived CDR1 and CDR2 are MNHEY and SVGAGI. The CDR3 loop spans 14 amino acids. Trimming took 3 bases from V and 7 from J; bases not matched to a gene: 8. Here the CDR3 reads CASSYEQGYGGYTF. The CDR3 DNA follows: TGTGCCAGCAGTTATGAACAGGGGTATGGTGGCTACACCTTC.

This clonotype occurred a few times. The genes are TRBV7-9 and TRBJ1-1; D may be TRBD1 (6 bases). The germline CDR1 and CDR2 sequences are SEHNR and FQNEAQ (reference sequence). Trimming shortened V by 5 bases and J by 3 bases, and 16 bases separated the two germline ends. The CDR3 loop spans 15 amino acids. The CDR3 loop reads CASSHRTSGDTEAFF. The CDR3, as DNA: TGTGCCAGCAGCCACCGGACATCAGGGGACACTGAAGCTTTCTTT.

The V gene is TRBV19, the J gene TRBJ1-2, with D uncertain. Trimming removed 7 bases at V and 0 bases at J, with 9 bases between. The CDR3 length is 13 residues. Germline CDR1 reads LNHDA; CDR2 reads SQIVND (reference sequence). DNA of the CDR3: TGTGCCAGTACCATCGGAGCTAACTATGGCTACACCTTC. Translated, it gives CASTIGANYGYTF.

In regard to this clonotype: A much larger clone lies a single base off, so this may be a read error. The genes are TRBV7-3 and TRBJ1-2; D gene unclear. The CDR3 length is 13 residues. The V gene's germline CDR1 is SGHTA and CDR2 FQGTGA. CDR3 DNA: TGTGCCAACAGCGCTCACCCCGGCTATGGCTACACCTTC. Its protein is CANSAHPGYGYTF.

This clonotype was detected ten times or more. This chain joins TRBV7-8 and TRBJ1-5, with 7 bases that match TRBD1. This CDR3 spans 16 amino acids. CDR1 SGHVS and CDR2 FQNEAQ come from the germline V gene. Trimming took 1 base from V and 4 from J; bases not matched to a gene: 7. The CDR3 loop is CASSLEGQSSNQPQHF. The CDR3 coding sequence is TGTGCCAGCAGCTTAGAGGGACAGAGTTCTAATCAGCCCCAGCATTTT. The full variable domain, in which reference TRBV7-8 and TRBJ1-5 provide the parts outside the CDR3, is GAGVSQSPRYKVAKRGQDVALRCDPISGHVSLFWYQQALGQGPEFLTYFQNEAQLDKSGLPSDRFFAERPEGSVSTLKIQRTQQEDSAVYLCASSLEGQSSNQPQHFGDGTRLSIL.

V is TRBV4-1 and J is TRBJ2-4; TRBD2 aligns across 13 bases. CDR1 and CDR2 (germline): MGHRA, YSYEKL. The CDR3 loop spans 16 amino acids. The V gene end was trimmed by 3 bases and the J gene end by 4 bases; junction bases not matched to a gene: 3. CDR3 coding DNA: TGCGCCAGCAGCCAGGAGGGACTAGCGGGGAAAAACATTCAGTACTTC. This encodes CASSQEGLAGKNIQYF.

This clonotype was seen a few times. The genes are TRBV7-2 and TRBJ1-1; D not resolved. This CDR3 contains 15 residues. Germline V gene sequence: CDR1 SGHTA, CDR2 FQGNSA. Trimming took 1 base from V and 3 from J, leaving 12 bases between them. The CDR3 DNA reads TGTGCCAGCAGCTTAGTAGGGCCGGGGTACACTGAAGCTTTCTTT. This codes for CASSLVGPGYTEAFF. Looking up the rest from reference TRBV7-2 and TRBJ1-1 gives the full variable domain: GAGVSQSPSNKVTEKGKDVELRCDPISGHTALYWYRQSLGQGLEFLIYFQGNSAPDKSGLPSDRFSAERTGGSVSTLTIQRTQQEDSAVYLCASSLVGPGYTEAFFGQGTRLTVV.

This clonotype was recorded a few times. The rearrangement links TRBV6-1 to TRBJ2-5, with a weak D call TRBD1 (6 bases). Germline V gene data show CDR1 as MNHNS and CDR2 as SASEGT. The CDR3 totals 14 residues. V was pared by 5 bases and J by 5 bases, with 15 bases between. The CDR3 loop reads CASSQVDRRETQYF. In DNA form, the CDR3 reads TGTGCCAGCAGTCAAGTAGACAGGAGGGAGACCCAGTACTTC.